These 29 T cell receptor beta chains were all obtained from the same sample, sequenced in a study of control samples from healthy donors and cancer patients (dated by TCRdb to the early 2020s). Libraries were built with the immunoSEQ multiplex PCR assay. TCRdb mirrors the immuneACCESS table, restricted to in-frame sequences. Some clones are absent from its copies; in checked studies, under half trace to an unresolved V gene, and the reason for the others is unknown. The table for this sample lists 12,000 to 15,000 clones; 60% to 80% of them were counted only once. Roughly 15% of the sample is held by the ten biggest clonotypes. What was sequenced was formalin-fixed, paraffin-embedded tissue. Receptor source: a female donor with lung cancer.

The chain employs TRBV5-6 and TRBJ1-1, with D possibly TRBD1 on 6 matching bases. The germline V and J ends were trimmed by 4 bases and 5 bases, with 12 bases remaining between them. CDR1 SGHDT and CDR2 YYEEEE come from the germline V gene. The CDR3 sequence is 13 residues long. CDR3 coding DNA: TGTGCCAGCAGCGGGGACCAGGGGACTGAAGCTTTCTTT. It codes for CASSGDQGTEAFF.

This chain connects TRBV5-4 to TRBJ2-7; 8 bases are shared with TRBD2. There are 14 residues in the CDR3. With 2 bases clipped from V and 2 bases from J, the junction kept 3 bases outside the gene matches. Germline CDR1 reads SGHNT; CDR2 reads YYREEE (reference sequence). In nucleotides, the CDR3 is TGTGCCAGCAGCTTTAGCGGGGCGCCCTACGAGCAGTACTTC. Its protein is CASSFSGAPYEQYF.

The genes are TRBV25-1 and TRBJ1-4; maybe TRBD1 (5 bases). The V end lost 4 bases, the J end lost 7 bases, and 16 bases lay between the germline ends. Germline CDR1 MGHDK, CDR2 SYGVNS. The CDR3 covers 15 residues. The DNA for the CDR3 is TGTGCCAGCAGTGCCTCGACAGAAATAATTGAAAAACTGTTTTTT. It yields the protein CASSASTEIIEKLFF.

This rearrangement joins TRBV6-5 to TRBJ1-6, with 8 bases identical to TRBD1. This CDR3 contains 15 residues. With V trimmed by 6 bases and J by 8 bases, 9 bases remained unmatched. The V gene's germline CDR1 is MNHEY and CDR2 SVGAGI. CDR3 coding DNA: TGTGCCAGCAGATCCGGACAGGGAGGTGATTCACCCCTCCACTTT. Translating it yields CASRSGQGGDSPLHF.

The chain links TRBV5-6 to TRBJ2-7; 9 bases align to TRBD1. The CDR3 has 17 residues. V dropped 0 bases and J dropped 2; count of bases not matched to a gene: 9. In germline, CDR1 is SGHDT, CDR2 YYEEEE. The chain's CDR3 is CASSLAGQGQAPYEQYF. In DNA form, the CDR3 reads TGTGCCAGCAGCTTGGCCGGACAGGGGCAAGCTCCCTACGAGCAGTACTTC.

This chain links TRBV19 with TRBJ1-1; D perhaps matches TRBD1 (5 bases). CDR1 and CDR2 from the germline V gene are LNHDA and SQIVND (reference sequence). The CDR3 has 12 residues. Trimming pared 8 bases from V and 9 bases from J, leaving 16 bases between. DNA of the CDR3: TGTGCCAGTTCTATCCGGGGGAGTCAAGCTTTCTTT. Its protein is CASSIRGSQAFF. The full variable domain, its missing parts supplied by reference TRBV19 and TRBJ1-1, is DGGITQSPKYLFRKEGQNVTLSCEQNLNHDAMYWYRQDPGQGLRLIYYSQIVNDFQKGDIAEGYSVSREKKESFPLTVTSAQKNPTAFYLCASSIRGSQAFFGQGTRLTVV.

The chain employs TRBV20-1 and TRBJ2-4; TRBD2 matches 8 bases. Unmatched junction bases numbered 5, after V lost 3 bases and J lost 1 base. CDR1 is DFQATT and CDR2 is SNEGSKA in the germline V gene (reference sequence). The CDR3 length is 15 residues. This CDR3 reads CSASAGGAAKNIQYF. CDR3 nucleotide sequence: TGCAGTGCTAGTGCCGGGGGGGCGGCCAAAAACATTCAGTACTTC.

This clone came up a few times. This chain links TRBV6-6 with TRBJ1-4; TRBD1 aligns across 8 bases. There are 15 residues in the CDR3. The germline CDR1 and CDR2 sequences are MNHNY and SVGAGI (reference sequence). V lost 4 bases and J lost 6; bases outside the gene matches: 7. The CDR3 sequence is CASSSGQEIHEKLFF. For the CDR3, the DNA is TGTGCCAGCAGTTCGGGACAGGAGATCCATGAAAAACTGTTTTTT.

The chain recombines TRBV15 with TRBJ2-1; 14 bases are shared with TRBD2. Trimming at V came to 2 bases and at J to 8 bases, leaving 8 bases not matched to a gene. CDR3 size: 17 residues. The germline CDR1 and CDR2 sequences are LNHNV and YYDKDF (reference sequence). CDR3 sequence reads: CATSRRLAGGTGDEQFF. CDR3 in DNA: TGTGCCACCAGCAGACGACTAGCGGGGGGGACAGGAGATGAGCAGTTCTTC.

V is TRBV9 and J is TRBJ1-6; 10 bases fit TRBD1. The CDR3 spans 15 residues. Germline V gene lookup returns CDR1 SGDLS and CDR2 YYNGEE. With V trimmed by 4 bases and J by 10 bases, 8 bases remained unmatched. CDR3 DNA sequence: TGTGCCAGCAGCTTGGGGACAGGGGTCGAATCACCCCTCCACTTT. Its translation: CASSLGTGVESPLHF.

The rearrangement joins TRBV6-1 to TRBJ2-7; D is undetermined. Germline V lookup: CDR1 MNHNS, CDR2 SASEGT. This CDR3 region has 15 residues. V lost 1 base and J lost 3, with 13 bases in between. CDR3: CASSEGGQSFYEQYF. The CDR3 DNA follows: TGTGCCAGCAGTGAAGGTGGTCAGAGTTTCTACGAGCAGTACTTC.

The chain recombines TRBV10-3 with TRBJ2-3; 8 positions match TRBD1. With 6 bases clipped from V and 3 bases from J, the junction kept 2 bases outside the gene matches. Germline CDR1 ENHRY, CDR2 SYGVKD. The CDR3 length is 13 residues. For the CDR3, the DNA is TGTGCCATCAGCGGACAGGGAACAGATACGCAGTATTTT. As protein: CAISGQGTDTQYF.

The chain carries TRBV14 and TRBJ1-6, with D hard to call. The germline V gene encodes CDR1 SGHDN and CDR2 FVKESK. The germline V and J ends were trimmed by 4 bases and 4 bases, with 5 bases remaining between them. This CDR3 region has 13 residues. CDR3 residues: CASSREYNSPLHF. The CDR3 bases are TGTGCCAGCAGCCGAGAATATAATTCACCCCTCCACTTT.

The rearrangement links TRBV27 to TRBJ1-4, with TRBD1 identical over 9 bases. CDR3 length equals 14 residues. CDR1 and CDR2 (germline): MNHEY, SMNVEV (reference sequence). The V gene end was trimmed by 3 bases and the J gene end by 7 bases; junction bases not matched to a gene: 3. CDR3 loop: CASSLDRGVEKLFF. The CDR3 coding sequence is TGTGCCAGCAGTTTGGACAGGGGAGTTGAAAAACTGTTTTTT.

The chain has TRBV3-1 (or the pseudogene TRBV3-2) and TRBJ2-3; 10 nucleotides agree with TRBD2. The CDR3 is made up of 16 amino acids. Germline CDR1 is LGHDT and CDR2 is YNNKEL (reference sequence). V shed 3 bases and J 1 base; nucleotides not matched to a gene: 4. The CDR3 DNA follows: TGTGCCAGCAGCCATCTAGCGGGAGAGGGCACAGATACGCAGTATTTT. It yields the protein CASSHLAGEGTDTQYF.

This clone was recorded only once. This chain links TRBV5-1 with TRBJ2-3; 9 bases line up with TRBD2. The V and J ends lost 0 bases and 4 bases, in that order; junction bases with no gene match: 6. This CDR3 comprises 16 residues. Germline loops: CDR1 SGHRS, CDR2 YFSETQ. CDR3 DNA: TGCGCCAGCAGCTTGGATAGCGGGAGTGGTGCAGATACGCAGTATTTT. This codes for CASSLDSGSGADTQYF.

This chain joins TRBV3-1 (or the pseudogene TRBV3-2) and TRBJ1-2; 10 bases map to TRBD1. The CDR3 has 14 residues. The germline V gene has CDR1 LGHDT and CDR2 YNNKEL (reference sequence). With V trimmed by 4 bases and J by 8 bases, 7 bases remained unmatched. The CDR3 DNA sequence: TGTGCCAGCAGCCGCCTGGGACAGGGGAGAGGCTACACCTTC. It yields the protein CASSRLGQGRGYTF.

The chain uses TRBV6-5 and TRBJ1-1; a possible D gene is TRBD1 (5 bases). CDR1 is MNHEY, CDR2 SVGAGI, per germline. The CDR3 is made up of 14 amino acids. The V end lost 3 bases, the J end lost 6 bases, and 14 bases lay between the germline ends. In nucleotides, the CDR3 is TGTGCCAGCAGTTATGCAGGGTTGAAGCCTGAAGCTTTCTTT. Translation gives CASSYAGLKPEAFF.

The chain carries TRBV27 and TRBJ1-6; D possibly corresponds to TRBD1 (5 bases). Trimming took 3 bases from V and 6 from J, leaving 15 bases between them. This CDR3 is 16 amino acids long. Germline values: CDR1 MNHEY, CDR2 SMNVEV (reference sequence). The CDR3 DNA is TGTGCCAGCAGTTTGTTGGGCCCAGGGCTTAATTCACCCCTCCACTTT. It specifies CASSLLGPGLNSPLHF.

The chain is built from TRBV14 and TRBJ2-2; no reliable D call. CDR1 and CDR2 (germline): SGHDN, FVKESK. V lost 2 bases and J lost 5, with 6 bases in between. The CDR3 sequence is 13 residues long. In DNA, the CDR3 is TGTGCCAGCAGCCAAAAGAGGACCGGGGAGCTGTTTTTT. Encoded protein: CASSQKRTGELFF.

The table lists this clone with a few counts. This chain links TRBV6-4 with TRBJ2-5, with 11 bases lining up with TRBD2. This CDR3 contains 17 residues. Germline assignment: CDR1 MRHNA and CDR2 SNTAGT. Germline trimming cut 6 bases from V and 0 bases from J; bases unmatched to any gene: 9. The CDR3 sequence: CASREGLAEPYQETQYF. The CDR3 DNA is TGTGCCAGCAGAGAGGGACTAGCGGAACCGTACCAAGAGACCCAGTACTTC.

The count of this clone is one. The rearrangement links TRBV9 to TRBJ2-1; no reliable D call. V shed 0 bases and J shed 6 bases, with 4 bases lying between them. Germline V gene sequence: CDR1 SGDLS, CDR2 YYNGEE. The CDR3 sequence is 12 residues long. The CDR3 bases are TGTGCCAGCAGCGTAGACTTCAATGAGCAGTTCTTC. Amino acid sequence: CASSVDFNEQFF.

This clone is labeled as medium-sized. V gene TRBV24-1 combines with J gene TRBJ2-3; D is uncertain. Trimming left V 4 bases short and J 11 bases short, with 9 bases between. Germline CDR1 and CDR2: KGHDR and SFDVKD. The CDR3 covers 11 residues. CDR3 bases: TGTGCCACCAGTGAAACCCTAGGGCAGTATTTT. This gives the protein CATSETLGQYF.

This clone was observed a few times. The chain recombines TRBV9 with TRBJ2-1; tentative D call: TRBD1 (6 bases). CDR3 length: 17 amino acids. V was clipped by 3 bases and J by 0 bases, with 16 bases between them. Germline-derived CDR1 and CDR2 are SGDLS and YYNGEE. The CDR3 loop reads CASSGYQGHHSYNEQFF. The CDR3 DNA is TGTGCCAGCAGCGGGTACCAGGGACACCACTCCTACAATGAGCAGTTCTTC.

The DNA of the CDR3 is TGTGCCTGGAGTCCAGGGTTAGGCGGGGGTTTTGGAAACACCATATATTTT. Its translation is CAWSPGLGGGFGNTIYF. This chain uses TRBV30 with TRBJ1-3; the D gene is possibly TRBD1 (5 bases). The length of the CDR3 is 17 residues. Germline lookup yields CDR1 GTSNPN and CDR2 SVGIG (reference sequence). Between the trimmed V and J ends, which lost 2 bases and 3 bases, there was a span of 20 bases.

CDR3 region: CASSLGSGGHGQPQHF. The CDR3 DNA follows: TGTGCCAGCAGCTTAGGAAGTGGAGGGCATGGACAGCCCCAGCATTTT. The chain recombines TRBV7-8 with TRBJ1-5, with D hard to call. Between the trimmed V and J ends, which lost 1 base and 7 bases, there was a span of 17 bases. This CDR3 spans 16 amino acids. Germline V lookup: CDR1 SGHVS, CDR2 FQNEAQ.

CDR3 loop: CASSTRLAGEDTGELFF. Here the CDR3 DNA reads TGTGCCAGCAGTACCCGACTAGCGGGGGAGGACACCGGGGAGCTGTTTTTT. This chain joins TRBV7-3 and TRBJ2-2; 12 bases line up with TRBD2. The CDR3 consists of 17 residues. The germline gives CDR1 SGHTA, CDR2 FQGTGA. V lost 6 bases to trimming and J lost 3 bases; unmatched junction nucleotides: 8.

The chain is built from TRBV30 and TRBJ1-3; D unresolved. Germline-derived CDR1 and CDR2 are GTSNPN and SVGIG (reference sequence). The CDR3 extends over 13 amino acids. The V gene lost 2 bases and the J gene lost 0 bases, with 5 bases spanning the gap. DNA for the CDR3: TGTGCCTGGAGTTATAGCTCTGGAAACACCATATATTTT. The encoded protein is CAWSYSSGNTIYF.

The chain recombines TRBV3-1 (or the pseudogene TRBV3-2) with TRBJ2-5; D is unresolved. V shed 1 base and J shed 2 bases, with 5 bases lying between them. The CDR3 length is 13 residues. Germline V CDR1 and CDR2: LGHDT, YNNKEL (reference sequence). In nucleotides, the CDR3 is TGTGCCAGCAGCCAAGGCCCACAAGAGACCCAGTACTTC. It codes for CASSQGPQETQYF.